The 25 T cell receptor beta chains given below trace back to one sample, sequenced in a study of shared clonotypes between healthy human individuals. Using immunoSEQ multiplex PCR, the repertoire was profiled, and TCRdb retains in-frame clones only, with some absent. Of some 1,100,000 clones in the sample, approximately 80% were seen once. The source material was memory CD4+ T cells from PBMCs. Sample subset: CD45RA-negative fraction. These receptors came from a man between 18 and 35 years old in good health. Some clones in this sample may be carry-over from other donors' samples.

The chain is built from TRBV5-5 and TRBJ1-2; possibly TRBD1 for D (5 bases). This CDR3 is built from 17 residues. The V gene lost 7 bases and the J gene lost 4 bases, with 26 bases spanning the gap. CDR1 is SGHKS and CDR2 is YYEKEE in the germline V gene (reference sequence). CDR3 nucleotides: TGTGCCAGCGCCCTCTGGCTCCGGGCAGGGACCCTCTATGGCTACACCTTC. It is translated as CASALWLRAGTLYGYTF.

The rearrangement links TRBV7-2 to TRBJ2-3; D unclear. The CDR3 sequence is 13 residues long. V lost 3 bases and J 4 bases, leaving 8 bases between the germline ends. Per the germline V gene, CDR1 is SGHTA and CDR2 is FQGNSA. CDR3: CASSFPPPDTQYF. The CDR3 DNA reads TGTGCCAGCAGCTTCCCCCCCCCAGATACGCAGTATTTT. The full variable domain, with the rest looked up from reference TRBV7-2 and TRBJ2-3, is GAGVSQSPSNKVTEKGKDVELRCDPISGHTALYWYRQSLGQGLEFLIYFQGNSAPDKSGLPSDRFSAERTGGSVSTLTIQRTQQEDSAVYLCASSFPPPDTQYFGPGTRLTVL.

The V gene is TRBV9, the J gene TRBJ2-1; TRBD2 matches at 8 bases. The CDR3 sequence is 17 residues long. Per the germline V gene, CDR1 is SGDLS and CDR2 is YYNGEE. V lost 0 bases and J lost 0; bases outside the gene matches: 5. This chain's CDR3 is CASSVASSGSSYNEQFF. The CDR3 DNA reads as TGTGCCAGCAGCGTAGCTTCAAGCGGGAGCTCCTACAATGAGCAGTTCTTC. The whole variable domain, remainder taken from reference TRBV9 and TRBJ2-1, is DSGVTQTPKHLITATGQRVTLRCSPRSGDLSVYWYQQSLDQGLQFLIQYYNGEERAKGNILERFSAQQFPDLHSELNLSSLELGDSALYFCASSVASSGSSYNEQFFGPGTRLTVL.

J is TRBJ2-6 and V is TRBV7-2; D is ambiguous. The length of the CDR3 is 15 residues. Germline V gives CDR1 SGHTA, CDR2 FQGNSA. Trimming left V 5 bases short and J 2 bases short, with 10 bases between. The CDR3 loop is CASSPYMAGANVLTF. The CDR3 DNA reads TGTGCCAGCAGCCCCTACATGGCTGGGGCCAACGTCCTGACTTTC.

Concerning this clone: The same CDR3 is also encoded by other DNA sequences in this sample. The V gene is TRBV7-3, the J gene TRBJ2-7, with 8 bases lining up with TRBD2. This CDR3 has 13 residues. CDR1 SGHTA and CDR2 FQGTGA come from the germline V gene. The trim removed 2 bases at V and 3 bases at J, leaving 0 bases unmatched. The CDR3 here is CASSLAGGYEQYF. In DNA, the CDR3 is TGTGCCAGCAGCTTAGCGGGAGGCTACGAGCAGTACTTC. The entire variable domain, with the rest obtained from reference TRBV7-3 and TRBJ2-7, is as follows: GAGVSQTPSNKVTEKGKYVELRCDPISGHTALYWYRQSLGQGPEFLIYFQGTGAADDSGLPNDRFFAVRPEGSVSTLKIQRTERGDSAVYLCASSLAGGYEQYFGPGTRLTVT.

CDR3 protein: CASSPGQVSGEQFF. The CDR3 DNA reads as TGCGCCAGCAGCCCCGGACAGGTCTCGGGAGAGCAGTTCTTC. The rearrangement links TRBV5-1 to TRBJ2-1; 7 bases are shared with TRBD1. With V trimmed by 4 bases and J by 10 bases, 11 bases remained unmatched. In germline, CDR1 is SGHRS, CDR2 YFSETQ. This CDR3 comprises 14 residues. Full variable domain (rest looked up from reference TRBV5-1 and TRBJ2-1): KAGVTQTPRYLIKTRGQQVTLSCSPISGHRSVSWYQQTPGQGLQFLFEYFSETQRNKGNFPGRFSGRQFSNSRSEMNVSTLELGDSALYLCASSPGQVSGEQFFGPGTRLTVL.

This sequence joins TRBV18 and TRBJ1-2; 9 positions match TRBD1. The CDR3 totals 14 residues. Losses at the gene ends were 8 bases for V and 2 bases for J; bases not matched to a gene: 6. Germline values: CDR1 KGHSH, CDR2 LQKENI. In DNA, the CDR3 is TGTGCCAGCCACGGGGGACAGGGAAACTATGGCTACACCTTC. Its translation is CASHGGQGNYGYTF.

V and J are TRBV14 and TRBJ2-7; D unclear. From germline, CDR1 is SGHDN and CDR2 FVKESK. Deletions cut 4 bases from V and 3 bases from J, with 4 bases between. The CDR3 consists of 11 residues. This CDR3 reads CASSRFYEQYF. CDR3 bases: TGTGCCAGCAGCCGATTCTACGAGCAGTACTTC.

The V and J genes are TRBV28 and TRBJ2-3; the match to TRBD1 covers 7 bases. The CDR3 length is 13 residues. The junction had 7 bases not matched to a gene; V was cut back by 5 bases and J by 8 bases. Germline assignment: CDR1 MDHEN and CDR2 SYDVKM. CDR3 loop: CASSTEHRGTQYF. DNA for the CDR3: TGTGCCAGCAGTACTGAACACAGGGGTACGCAGTATTTT.

The V call is TRBV19, the J call TRBJ1-2, with TRBD1 identical over 11 bases. The CDR3 contains 15 residues. Germline loops: CDR1 LNHDA, CDR2 SQIVND (reference sequence). With 9 bases clipped from V and 2 bases from J, the junction kept 8 bases outside the gene matches. This CDR3 reads CASRFRDRGNYGYTF. The CDR3 DNA reads TGTGCCAGCAGGTTCCGGGACAGGGGGAACTATGGCTACACCTTC.

The CDR3 sequence: CASTPGGLGPQANVLTF. The CDR3 DNA follows: TGTGCCAGCACCCCCGGAGGGTTAGGACCCCAGGCCAACGTCCTGACTTTC. The J gene is TRBJ2-6, the V gene TRBV28; TRBD2 might be the D (6 bases). There are 17 residues in the CDR3. Trimming removed 7 bases from V and 6 bases from J, with 22 bases in between. Per germline, CDR1 MDHEN and CDR2 SYDVKM.

This clone was counted only a few times. The chain is built from TRBV2 and TRBJ2-2; D is undetermined. This CDR3 region has 14 residues. The germline V gene has CDR1 SNHLY and CDR2 FYNNEI. Trimming cost V 7 bases and J 3 bases, with 12 bases left between them. The CDR3 DNA reads as TGTGCCAGCAATGGACGCGTGTACACCGGGGAGCTGTTTTTT. It translates to CASNGRVYTGELFF.

The chain recombines TRBV5-1 with TRBJ2-3; TRBD2 might be the D (6 bases). With 4 bases removed from V and 4 bases from J, the gap between germline ends came to 13 bases. This CDR3 comprises 14 residues. Germline values: CDR1 SGHRS, CDR2 YFSETQ. Here the CDR3 reads CASSPGGIADTQYF. For the CDR3, the DNA is TGCGCCAGCAGCCCTGGGGGGATAGCAGATACGCAGTATTTT.

The CDR3 DNA reads TGCGCCAGCAGCGGGGGAGGGGATACGCAGTATTTT. It codes for CASSGGGDTQYF. This chain links TRBV4-1 with TRBJ2-3; TRBD2 matches 7 bases. Germline loops: CDR1 MGHRA, CDR2 YSYEKL. The ends lost 5 bases at V and 6 bases at J; junction bases unmatched: 2. The CDR3 consists of 12 residues.

This clone was found a few times. The CDR3 protein is CASTDFRDPQETQYF. The CDR3 DNA reads as TGTGCCAGCACAGATTTCCGGGACCCCCAAGAGACCCAGTACTTC. V and J are TRBV6-5 and TRBJ2-5; the D gene could be TRBD1 or TRBD2 (5 bases each). Per germline, CDR1 MNHEY and CDR2 SVGAGI. The CDR3 loop spans 15 amino acids. Trimming shortened V by 7 bases and J by 1 base, and 16 bases separated the two germline ends.

A remark on this clone: It may be a read error: a sequence one base away is much more abundant. Other DNA sequences in this sample translate to the same CDR3. This sequence joins TRBV28 and TRBJ2-5, with D hard to call. V lost 6 bases to trimming and J lost 2 bases, with 1 base between them. The germline V gene encodes CDR1 MDHEN and CDR2 SYDVKM. CDR3 length: 10 residues. The CDR3: CASRQETQYF. CDR3 DNA sequence: TGTGCCAGCAGACAAGAGACCCAGTACTTC.

The genes are TRBV2 and TRBJ1-2; 7 nucleotides align to TRBD1. The J segment lost 6 bases and the V segment lost 4 bases, leaving 8 bases of the junction unmatched. CDR1 is SNHLY and CDR2 is FYNNEI in the germline V gene. The CDR3 totals 14 residues. CDR3 residues: CASSVGRGGDGYTF. CDR3 DNA: TGTGCCAGCAGTGTGGGCAGGGGGGGTGATGGCTACACCTTC.

The J gene is TRBJ2-5, the V gene TRBV18; 10 nucleotides align to TRBD2. The CDR3 contains 17 residues. CDR1 KGHSH and CDR2 LQKENI come from the germline V gene. The V and J ends lost 1 base and 1 base, in that order; junction bases with no gene match: 6. The CDR3 region has the DNA TGTGCCAGCTCACCACGAGGGACTAGCGTTCCCCAAGAGACCCAGTACTTC. This sequence encodes CASSPRGTSVPQETQYF.

The chain carries TRBV19 and TRBJ1-4; D call uncertain. V lost 3 bases to trimming and J lost 3 bases, with 14 bases between them. The germline V gene encodes CDR1 LNHDA and CDR2 SQIVND (reference sequence). The CDR3 contains 16 residues. The CDR3 DNA follows: TGTGCCAGTAGTATCGCTCCAATCGCAGCTAATGAAAAACTGTTTTTT. Amino acids: CASSIAPIAANEKLFF.

The gene calls are TRBV5-4 and TRBJ1-2; no definite D call. Germline values: CDR1 SGHNT, CDR2 YYREEE (reference sequence). The V gene lost 0 bases and the J gene lost 6 bases, with 15 bases spanning the gap. This CDR3 has 15 residues. The CDR3 DNA reads TGTGCCAGCAGCTTGGGGGCCGGGGAATTCGATGGCTACACCTTC. Amino acid sequence: CASSLGAGEFDGYTF.

This chain uses TRBV5-4 with TRBJ1-2, with 8 positions matching TRBD1. Germline trimming cut 2 bases from V and 7 bases from J; bases unmatched to any gene: 7. CDR3 size: 14 residues. Germline V gene sequence: CDR1 SGHNT, CDR2 YYREEE (reference sequence). The CDR3 nucleotides are TGTGCCAGCAGCTTTCCGGGACAGGAGGGTGGCTACACCTTC. Translating gives CASSFPGQEGGYTF.

This rearrangement joins TRBV19 to TRBJ2-3, with D possibly called TRBD1 or TRBD2 (5 bases each). Germline CDR1 LNHDA, CDR2 SQIVND (reference sequence). The CDR3 is made up of 14 amino acids. The ends were cut back, 3 bases at V and 2 bases at J, with 9 bases in the middle. The CDR3 protein is CASSIIGTTDTQYF. In DNA form, the CDR3 reads TGTGCCAGTAGTATTATCGGGACCACAGATACGCAGTATTTT.

This chain uses TRBV5-6 with TRBJ2-4; D unclear. The CDR3 consists of 16 residues. With 2 bases removed from V and 1 base from J, the gap between germline ends came to 13 bases. The germline V gene encodes CDR1 SGHDT and CDR2 YYEEEE. CDR3 in DNA: TGTGCCAGCAGCTTTTCCCCCAAGGATGCCAAAAACATTCAGTACTTC. Encoded protein: CASSFSPKDAKNIQYF. Variable domain in full (rest from reference TRBV5-6 and TRBJ2-4): DAGVTQSPTHLIKTRGQQVTLRCSPKSGHDTVSWYQQALGQGPQFIFQYYEEEERQRGNFPDRFSGHQFPNYSSELNVNALLLGDSALYLCASSFSPKDAKNIQYFGAGTRLSVL.

Only one count was recorded for this clone. V and J are TRBV15 and TRBJ2-3, with D possibly being TRBD1 or TRBD2 (5 bases each). From germline, CDR1 is LNHNV and CDR2 YYDKDF (reference sequence). The CDR3 loop spans 14 amino acids. Between the trimmed V and J ends, which lost 1 base and 6 bases, there was a span of 11 bases. The CDR3: CATSRARGGDTQYF. DNA of the CDR3: TGTGCCACCAGCAGAGCCCGGGGCGGGGATACGCAGTATTTT.

This sequence joins TRBV28 and TRBJ1-3, with D possibly being TRBD1 (6 bases). The CDR3 spans 17 residues. Trimming stripped 1 base from V and 1 base from J, with 14 bases between. Germline V gene sequence: CDR1 MDHEN, CDR2 SYDVKM. The CDR3 region is CASSLFGGLTSGNTIYF. CDR3 sequence (DNA): TGTGCCAGCAGTTTATTTGGGGGCCTGACTTCTGGAAACACCATATATTTT.